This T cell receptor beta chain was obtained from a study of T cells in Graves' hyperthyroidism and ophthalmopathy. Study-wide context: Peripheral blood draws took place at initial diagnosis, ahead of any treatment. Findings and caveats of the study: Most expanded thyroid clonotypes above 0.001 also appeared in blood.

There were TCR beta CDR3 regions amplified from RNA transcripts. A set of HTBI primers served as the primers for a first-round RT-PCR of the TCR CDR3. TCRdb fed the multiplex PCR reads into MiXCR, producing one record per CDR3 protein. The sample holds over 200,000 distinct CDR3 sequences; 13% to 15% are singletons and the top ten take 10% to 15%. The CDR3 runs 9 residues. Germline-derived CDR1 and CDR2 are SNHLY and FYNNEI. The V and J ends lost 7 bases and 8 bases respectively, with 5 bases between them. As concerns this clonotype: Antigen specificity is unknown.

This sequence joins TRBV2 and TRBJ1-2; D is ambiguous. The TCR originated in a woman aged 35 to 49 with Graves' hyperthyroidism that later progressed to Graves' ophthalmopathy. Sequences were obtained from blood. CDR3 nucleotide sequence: TGTGCCAGCAAGGTCGGCTACACCTTC. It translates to CASKVGYTF. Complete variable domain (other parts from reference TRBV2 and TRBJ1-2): EPEVTQTPSHQVTQMGQEVILRCVPISNHLYFYWYRQILGQKVEFLVSFYNNEISEKSEIFDDQFSVERPDGSNFTLKIRSTKLEDSAMYFCASKVGYTFGSGTRLTVV.